This T cell receptor (beta chain) was retrieved from a study of cytomegalovirus exposure and HLA in healthy donors. Overall study context: HLA-typed donors were the source of about 85 million unique TCRs held in an early data release. The study's findings and limits: Previous analysis showed most TCR beta V segments were productive about 90% or about 30% of the time. In a later analysis, DRB1 alleles had the most associated TCRs; HLA-C alleles the fewest. Follow-up analysis later connected one missense variant in DCLRE1C with trimming of TCR beta V- and J-genes.

The CDR3 is 15 amino acids. The junction had 7 bases not matched to a gene; V was cut back by 5 bases and J by 3 bases. Germline V gives CDR1 MRHNA, CDR2 SNTAGT. This clone was seen a single time. Antigen specificity is unknown. The PCR ran on 60 Vbeta and 13 Jbeta primers. Profiled with immunoSEQ multiplex PCR; TCRdb holds only in-frame clones, not every one. The sample consists of 90,000 to 140,000 clones, 75% to 85% of them appearing once. This chain connects TRBV6-4 to TRBJ2-3, with 8 positions matching TRBD2. Sequencing input: PBMCs. This TCR was sampled from a man aged 18 to 29 in good health and CMV-seronegative. CDR3 amino acids: CASSKAGVDTDTQYF. The DNA of the CDR3 is TGTGCCAGCAGTAAAGCGGGAGTTGATACAGATACGCAGTATTTT.